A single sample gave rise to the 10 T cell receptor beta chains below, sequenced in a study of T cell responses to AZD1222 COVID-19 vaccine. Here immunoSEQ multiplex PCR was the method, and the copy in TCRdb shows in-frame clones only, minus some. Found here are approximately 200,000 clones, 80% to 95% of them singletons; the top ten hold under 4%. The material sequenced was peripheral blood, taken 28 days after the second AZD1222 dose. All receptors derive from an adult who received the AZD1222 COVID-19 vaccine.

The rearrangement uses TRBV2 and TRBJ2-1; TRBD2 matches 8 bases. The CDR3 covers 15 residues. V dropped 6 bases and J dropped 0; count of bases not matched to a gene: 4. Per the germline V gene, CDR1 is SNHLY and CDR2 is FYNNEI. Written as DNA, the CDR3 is TGTGCCAGCAGGTCACTAGCGGCCTCCTACAATGAGCAGTTCTTC. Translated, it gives CASRSLAASYNEQFF.

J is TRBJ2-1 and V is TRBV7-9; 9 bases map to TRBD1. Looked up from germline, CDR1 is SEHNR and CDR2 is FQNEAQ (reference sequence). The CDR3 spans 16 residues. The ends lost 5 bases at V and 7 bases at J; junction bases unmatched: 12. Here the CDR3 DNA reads TGTGCCAGCAGCCCTGGACAGGGGACCCCTAGGAATGAGCAGTTCTTC. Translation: CASSPGQGTPRNEQFF.

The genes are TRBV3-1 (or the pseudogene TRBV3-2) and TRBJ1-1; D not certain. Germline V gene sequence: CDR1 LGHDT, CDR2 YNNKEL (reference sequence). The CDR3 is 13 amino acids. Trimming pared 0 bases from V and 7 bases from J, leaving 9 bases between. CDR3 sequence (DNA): TGTGCCAGCAGCCAAGAAGGACGCATTGAAGCTTTCTTT. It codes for CASSQEGRIEAFF.

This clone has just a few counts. This CDR3 reads CASSVEVEAFF. The CDR3 nucleotides read TGTGCCAGCAGTGTGGAGGTTGAAGCTTTCTTT. V and J are TRBV2 and TRBJ1-1; D is ambiguous. The CDR3 extends over 11 amino acids. V was trimmed by 4 bases and J by 7 bases, leaving 7 bases between them. From germline, CDR1 is SNHLY and CDR2 FYNNEI.

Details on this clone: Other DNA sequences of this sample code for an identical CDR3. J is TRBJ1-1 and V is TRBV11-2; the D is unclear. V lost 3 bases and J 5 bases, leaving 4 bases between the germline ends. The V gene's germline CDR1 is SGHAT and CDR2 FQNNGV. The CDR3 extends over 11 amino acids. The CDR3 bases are TGTGCCAGCAGCTTGAGAACTGAAGCTTTCTTT. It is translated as CASSLRTEAFF.

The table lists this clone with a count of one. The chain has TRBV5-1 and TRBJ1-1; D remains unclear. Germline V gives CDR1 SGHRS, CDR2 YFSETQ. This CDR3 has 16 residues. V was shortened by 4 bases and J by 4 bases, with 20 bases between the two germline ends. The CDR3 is CASSPPGDPRSTEAFF. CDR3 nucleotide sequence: TGCGCCAGCAGCCCCCCGGGAGATCCTAGGTCCACTGAAGCTTTCTTT.

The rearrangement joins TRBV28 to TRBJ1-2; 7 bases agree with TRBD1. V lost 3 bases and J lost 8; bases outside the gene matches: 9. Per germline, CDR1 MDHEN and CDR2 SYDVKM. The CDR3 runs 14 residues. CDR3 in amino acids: CASSFSKGALGYTF. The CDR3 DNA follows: TGTGCCAGCAGTTTTAGTAAGGGGGCGTTAGGCTACACCTTC.

The CDR3 is CASSYSQMHSGYTF. The CDR3, as DNA: TGTGCCAGCAGTTACTCGCAGATGCACTCTGGCTACACCTTC. The gene calls are TRBV6-5 and TRBJ1-2; D is undetermined. Looked up from germline, CDR1 is MNHEY and CDR2 is SVGAGI. V was shortened by 0 bases and J by 7 bases, with 12 bases between the two germline ends. This CDR3 comprises 14 residues.

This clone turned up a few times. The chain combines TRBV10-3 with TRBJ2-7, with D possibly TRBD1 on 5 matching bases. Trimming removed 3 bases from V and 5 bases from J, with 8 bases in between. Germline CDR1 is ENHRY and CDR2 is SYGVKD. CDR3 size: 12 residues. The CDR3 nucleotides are TGTGCCATCAGTGACCAGGGAAACGAGCAGTACTTC. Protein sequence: CAISDQGNEQYF.

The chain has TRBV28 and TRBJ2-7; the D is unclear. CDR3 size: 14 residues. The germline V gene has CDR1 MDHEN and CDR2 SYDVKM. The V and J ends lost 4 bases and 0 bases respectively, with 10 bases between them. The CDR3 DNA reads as TGTGCCAGCAGTTCCCAGGATTCCTCCTACGAGCAGTACTTC. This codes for CASSSQDSSYEQYF.